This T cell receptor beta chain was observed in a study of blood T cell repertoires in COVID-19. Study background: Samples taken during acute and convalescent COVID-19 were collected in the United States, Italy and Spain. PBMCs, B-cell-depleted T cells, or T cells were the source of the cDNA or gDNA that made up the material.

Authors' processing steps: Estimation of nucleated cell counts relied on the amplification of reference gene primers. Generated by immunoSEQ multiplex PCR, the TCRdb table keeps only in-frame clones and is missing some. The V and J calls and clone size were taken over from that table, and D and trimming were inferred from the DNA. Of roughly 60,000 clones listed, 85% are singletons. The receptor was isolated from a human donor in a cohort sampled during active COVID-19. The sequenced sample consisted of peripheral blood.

This chain's CDR3 is CASSPPGRKVYGYTF. The CDR3, as DNA: TGTGCCAGCTCACCACCAGGCAGGAAAGTCTATGGCTACACCTTC. The chain has TRBV18 and TRBJ1-2; D remains ambiguous. Trimming left V 0 bases short and J 4 bases short, with 12 bases between. Germline loops: CDR1 KGHSH, CDR2 LQKENI. This CDR3 spans 15 amino acids. The entire variable domain, with the rest obtained from reference TRBV18 and TRBJ1-2, is as follows: NAGVMQNPRHLVRRRGQEARLRCSPMKGHSHVYWYRQLPEEGLKFMVYLQKENIIDESGMPKERFSAEFPKEGPSILRIQQVVRGDSAAYFCASSPPGRKVYGYTFGSGTRLTVV.